This T cell receptor (beta chain) is drawn from a study of vaccination effects on CD4 cells after COVID-19 (dated by TCRdb to between 2021 and 2024). Background for the entire study: Post-vaccine samples across the study were collected a median of 72 days after the second dose, with a range of 14 to 241. In the study, cultures from other donors were sequenced using the Oncomine TCR Beta short-read assay on an Illumina iSeq 100. The study compared SARS-CoV-2 spike-specific CD4+ TCR repertoires before and after mRNA vaccination in COVID-19 convalescent patients and infection-naive vaccine recipients. A total of roughly 9 COVID-19 convalescent patients and a handful of SARS-CoV-2-naive healthy vaccine recipients were included in the full study. Results the study describes overall, beyond this receptor: Both infection-induced and vaccine-induced clones contracted markedly at late post-vaccination timepoints, which is consistent with waning T cell responses. Only a small number of convalescent patients were included, and no early post-infection timepoints were available, which limited the study. Among healthy vaccine recipients, nearly all vaccine-induced clones were SARS-CoV-2 mono-reactive, and just 1 of 255 was cross-reactive with common cold coronaviruses.

The ViraFEST assay stimulated PBMC with viral peptide pools and then used TCR sequencing to identify antigen-specific CD4+ T cell clonotypes by expansion. After approximately eleven days of culture, CD4+ T cells were isolated with the EasySep CD4+ T cell isolation kit. Each participant received two doses of an mRNA SARS-CoV-2 vaccine, either BNT162b2 or mRNA-1273. None of the healthy vaccine recipients had a prior SARS-CoV-2 infection, which was confirmed by nucleocapsid antibody tests that came back negative both before and after vaccination. Each well held some 1.9 million PBMC cultured in IMDM containing around 5.1% human AB serum, about 10 IU/ml IL-2 and gentamicin, along with about 9.3 ug/ml peptides. On days 3 and 7, half of the culture medium was replaced with fresh IL-2-containing medium. Unless otherwise noted, each peptide stimulation condition was cultured in triplicate wells. Using Ficoll-Paque Plus gradient centrifugation, PBMC were separated from whole blood and then either used fresh or cryopreserved at -140C. Overlapping peptide pools spanned the spike proteins of SARS-CoV-2 and the common cold coronaviruses HCoV-NL63, HCoV-OC43 and HCoV-229E. Genomic DNA was extracted from cultured CD4+ T cells with the QIAamp micro DNA kit.

According to the germline V gene (reference sequence), CDR1 reads WNHNN and CDR2 reads SYGVQD. Its CDR3 holds 15 amino acids, cysteine through phenylalanine. Left in the record is the CDR3 DNA by itself, 45 bases read in frame from the first base. Germline trimming: 7 bases from V, 5 bases from J; junction bases outside gene matches: 8. The library was obtained by the immunoSEQ multiplex PCR assay. DNA from the cultured, isolated CD4+ T cells was subjected to TCR beta CDR3 sequencing. The study's processing was this. The analysis removed non-productive TCR sequences, trimmed reads to the CDR3 region, and retained only CDR3s that were 7 or more amino acids long. Antigen-specific clonotypes were identified with the MANAFEST web app by comparing expansion in peptide wells against reference cultures. To be called positive, a clone needed expansion at FDR<0.05 compared with the reference and with all other wells, an odds ratio greater than 5, and a frequency greater than 0.1% in two replicate wells. A clonotype was defined as cross-reactive if the clonotype was significantly expanded both in SARS-CoV-2 spike wells and in at least one common cold coronavirus spike condition. Levenshtein distance calculated with the stringdist R package was used to assess CDR3 similarity, and unrooted trees were constructed with ape in R 3.6.1. TCRdb provides this immuneACCESS table in a form limited to in-frame rearrangements. Some clones are lacking; in checked studies, under half of them reflect an unresolved V gene, and why the rest are absent is not known. V, J and clone size reflect that table, while D and trimming were determined from the DNA. The table for this sample lists tens of thousands of clones; about 70% of them were counted only once. The ten biggest clones cover roughly 12% of the sample.

On this clone itself: Its specific antigen is unknown. It has no much larger one-base neighbor in the sample; base qualities were not kept.

Sequencing was performed on CD4+ T cells from PBMCs cultured with HCoV-229E spike peptides, taken after COVID-19 vaccination. The label giving this sample's cell subset or site can be read as: HCoV-229E spike overlapping peptide pool stimulation. The chain links TRBV10-1 with TRBJ2-2; TRBD2 agrees with 9 junctional bases. This clonotype was sampled from a human donor who received a COVID-19 vaccine. Here is the DNA: TGCGCCAGCACACCGGGACTAGCAGAAACCGGGGAGCTGTTTTTT. This translates into CASTPGLAETGELFF.